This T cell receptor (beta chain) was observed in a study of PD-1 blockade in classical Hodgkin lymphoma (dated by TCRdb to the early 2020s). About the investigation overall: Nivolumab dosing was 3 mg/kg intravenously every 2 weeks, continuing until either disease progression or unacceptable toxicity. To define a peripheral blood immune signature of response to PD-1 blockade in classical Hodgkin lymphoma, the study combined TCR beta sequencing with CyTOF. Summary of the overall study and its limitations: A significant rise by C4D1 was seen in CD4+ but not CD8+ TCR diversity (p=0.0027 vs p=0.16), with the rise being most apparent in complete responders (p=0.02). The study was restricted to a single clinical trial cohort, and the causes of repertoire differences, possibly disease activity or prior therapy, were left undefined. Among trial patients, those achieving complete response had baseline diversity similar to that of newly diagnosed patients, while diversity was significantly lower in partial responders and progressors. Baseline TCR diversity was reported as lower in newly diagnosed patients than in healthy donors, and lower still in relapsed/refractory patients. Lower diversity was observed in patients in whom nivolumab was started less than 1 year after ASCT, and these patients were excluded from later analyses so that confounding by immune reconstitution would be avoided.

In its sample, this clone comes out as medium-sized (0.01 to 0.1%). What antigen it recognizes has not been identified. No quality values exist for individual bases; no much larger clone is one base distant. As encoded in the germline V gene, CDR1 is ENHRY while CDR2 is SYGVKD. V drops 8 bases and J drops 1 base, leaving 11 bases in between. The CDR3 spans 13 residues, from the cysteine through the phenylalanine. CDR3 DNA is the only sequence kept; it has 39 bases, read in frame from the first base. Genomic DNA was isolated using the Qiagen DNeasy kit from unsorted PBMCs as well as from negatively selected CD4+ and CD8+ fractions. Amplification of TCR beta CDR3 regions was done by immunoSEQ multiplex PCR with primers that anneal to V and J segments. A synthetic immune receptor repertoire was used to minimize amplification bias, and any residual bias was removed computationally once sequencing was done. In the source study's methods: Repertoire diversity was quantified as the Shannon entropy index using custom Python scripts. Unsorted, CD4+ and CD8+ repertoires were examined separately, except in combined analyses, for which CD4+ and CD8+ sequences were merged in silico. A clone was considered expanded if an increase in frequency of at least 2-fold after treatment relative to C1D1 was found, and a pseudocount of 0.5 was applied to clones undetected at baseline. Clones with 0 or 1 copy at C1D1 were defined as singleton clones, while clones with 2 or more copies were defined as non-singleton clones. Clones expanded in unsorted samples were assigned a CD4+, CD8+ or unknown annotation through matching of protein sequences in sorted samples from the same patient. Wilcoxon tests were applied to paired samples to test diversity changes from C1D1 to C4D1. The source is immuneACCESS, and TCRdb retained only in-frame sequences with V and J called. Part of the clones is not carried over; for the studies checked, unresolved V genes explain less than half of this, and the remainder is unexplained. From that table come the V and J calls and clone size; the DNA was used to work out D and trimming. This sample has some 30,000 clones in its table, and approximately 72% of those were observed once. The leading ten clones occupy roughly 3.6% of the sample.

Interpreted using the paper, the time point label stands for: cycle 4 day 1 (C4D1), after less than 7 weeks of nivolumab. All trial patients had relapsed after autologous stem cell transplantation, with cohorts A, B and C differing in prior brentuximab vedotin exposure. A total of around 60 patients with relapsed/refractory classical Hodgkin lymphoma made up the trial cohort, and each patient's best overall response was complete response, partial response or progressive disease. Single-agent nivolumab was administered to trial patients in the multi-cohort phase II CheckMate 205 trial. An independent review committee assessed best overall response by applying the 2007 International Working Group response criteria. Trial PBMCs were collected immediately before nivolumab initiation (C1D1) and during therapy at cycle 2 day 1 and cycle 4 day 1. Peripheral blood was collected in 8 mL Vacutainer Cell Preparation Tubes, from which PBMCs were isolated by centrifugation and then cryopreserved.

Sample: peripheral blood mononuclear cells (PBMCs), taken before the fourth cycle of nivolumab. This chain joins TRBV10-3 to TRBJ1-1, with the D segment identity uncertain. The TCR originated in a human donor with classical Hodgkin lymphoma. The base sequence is TGTGCCATCCTCGGAAGGGAGAACACTGAAGCTTTCTTT. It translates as CAILGRENTEAFF.